The present T cell receptor beta chain was sequenced within a study of blood T cells in healthy people across ages. Study-level background: About one barcoded beta molecule per two T cells was the capture yield of template switching. Whole-study findings and limits: Researchers said unsorted PBMCs prevented a conclusive naive versus antigen-experienced comparison.

This clonotype turned up a few times. Its matching antigen is unknown. Primers used in a second PCR of about 6 to 11 cycles were a sample-barcoded 5' primer and a J-beta primer mix. TCRdb used MiXCR to reprocess the 5' RACE reads, holding one entry per CDR3 protein. The table includes some 640,000 distinct CDR3 sequences, around 48% detected once. Whenever a sample was processed, at least 6 million PBMCs were isolated. The sample was blood. The clonotype originates from a woman aged 55-69 years in good health.

The DNA of the CDR3 is TGCAGCGTTAACCTCGCAGAGACCCAGTACTTC. Its translation: CSVNLAETQYF. The chain combines TRBV29-1 with TRBJ2-5; D gene ambiguous. From germline, CDR1 is SQVTM and CDR2 ANQGSEA. V was shortened by 5 bases and J by 4 bases, with 8 bases between the two germline ends. This CDR3 has 11 residues.